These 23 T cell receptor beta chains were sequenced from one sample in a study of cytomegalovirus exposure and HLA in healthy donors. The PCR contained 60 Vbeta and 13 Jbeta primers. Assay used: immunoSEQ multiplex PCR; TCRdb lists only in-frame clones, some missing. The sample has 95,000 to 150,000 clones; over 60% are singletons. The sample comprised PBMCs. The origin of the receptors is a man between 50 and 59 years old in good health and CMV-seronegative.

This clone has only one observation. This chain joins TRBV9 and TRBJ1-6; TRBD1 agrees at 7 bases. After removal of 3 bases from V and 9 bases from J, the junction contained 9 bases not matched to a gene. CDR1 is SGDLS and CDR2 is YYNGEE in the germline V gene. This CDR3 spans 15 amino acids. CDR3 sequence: CASSGGVPGGSPLHF. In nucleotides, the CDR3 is TGTGCCAGCAGCGGAGGGGTCCCAGGGGGTTCACCCCTCCACTTT.

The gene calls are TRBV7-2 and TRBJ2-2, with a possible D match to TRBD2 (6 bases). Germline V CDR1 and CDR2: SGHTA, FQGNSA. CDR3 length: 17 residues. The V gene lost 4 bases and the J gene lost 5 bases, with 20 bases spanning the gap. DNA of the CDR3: TGTGCCAGCAGCTCCGAGCGCCCTAGCGCGATAACCGGGGAGCTGTTTTTT. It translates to CASSSERPSAITGELFF.

The CDR3 reads CASSVTDRANYGYTF. The CDR3 nucleotides read TGTGCCAGCAGCGTCACCGACAGGGCTAACTATGGCTACACCTTC. The chain links TRBV11-1 to TRBJ1-2; 7 bases are a match to TRBD1. This CDR3 has 15 residues. Germline CDR1 is SGHAT and CDR2 is FQDESV (reference sequence). J gave up 0 bases and V 5 bases, and 6 bases lay outside the gene matches. Based on the CDR3 plus reference TRBV11-1 and TRBJ1-2, the full variable domain is EAEVAQSPRYKITEKSQAVAFWCDPISGHATLYWYRQILGQGPELLVQFQDESVVDDSQLPKDRFSAERLKGVDSTLKIQPAELGDSAMYLCASSVTDRANYGYTFGSGTRLTVV.

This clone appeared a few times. The CDR3 is CASSFSQAQDTGELFF. The CDR3 bases are TGTGCCAGCAGTTTTAGTCAGGCCCAGGACACCGGGGAGCTGTTTTTT. J is TRBJ2-2 and V is TRBV28; no clear D. Deletions cut 3 bases from V and 3 bases from J, with 14 bases between. CDR1 and CDR2 from the germline V gene are MDHEN and SYDVKM. This CDR3 is built from 16 residues. Looking up the rest from reference TRBV28 and TRBJ2-2 gives the full variable domain: DVKVTQSSRYLVKRTGEKVFLECVQDMDHENMFWYRQDPGLGLRLIYFSYDVKMKEKGDIPEGYSVSREKKERFSLILESASTNQTSMYLCASSFSQAQDTGELFFGEGSRLTVL.

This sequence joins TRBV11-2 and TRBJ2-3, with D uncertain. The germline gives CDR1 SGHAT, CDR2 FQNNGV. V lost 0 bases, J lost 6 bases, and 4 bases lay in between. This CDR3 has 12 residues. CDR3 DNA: TGTGCCAGCAGCTTAGATCGGGATACGCAGTATTTT. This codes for CASSLDRDTQYF.

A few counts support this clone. CDR3 sequence: CASSLVGGGTGTEAFF. DNA for the CDR3: TGTGCCAGCAGCTTAGTGGGGGGCGGGACAGGGACTGAAGCTTTCTTT. The chain combines TRBV7-2 with TRBJ1-1; 9 nucleotides align to TRBD1. This CDR3 comprises 16 residues. Trimming removed 1 base from V and 5 bases from J; junction bases left unmatched: 8. Germline V gene lookup returns CDR1 SGHTA and CDR2 FQGNSA.

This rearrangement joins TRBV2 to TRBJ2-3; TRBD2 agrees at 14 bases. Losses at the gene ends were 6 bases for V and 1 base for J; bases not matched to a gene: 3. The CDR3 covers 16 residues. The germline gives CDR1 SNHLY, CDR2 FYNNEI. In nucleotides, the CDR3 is TGTGCCAGCAGCCAGGGACTAGCGGGGGGCACAGATACGCAGTATTTT. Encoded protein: CASSQGLAGGTDTQYF.

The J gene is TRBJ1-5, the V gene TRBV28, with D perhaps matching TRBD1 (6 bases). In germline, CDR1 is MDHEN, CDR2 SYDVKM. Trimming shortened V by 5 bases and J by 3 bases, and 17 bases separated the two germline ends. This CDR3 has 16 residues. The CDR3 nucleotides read TGTGCCAGCAGTCCGCCGACAGGTCAGAACAATCAGCCCCAGCATTTT. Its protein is CASSPPTGQNNQPQHF. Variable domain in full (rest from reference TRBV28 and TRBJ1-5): DVKVTQSSRYLVKRTGEKVFLECVQDMDHENMFWYRQDPGLGLRLIYFSYDVKMKEKGDIPEGYSVSREKKERFSLILESASTNQTSMYLCASSPPTGQNNQPQHFGDGTRLSIL.

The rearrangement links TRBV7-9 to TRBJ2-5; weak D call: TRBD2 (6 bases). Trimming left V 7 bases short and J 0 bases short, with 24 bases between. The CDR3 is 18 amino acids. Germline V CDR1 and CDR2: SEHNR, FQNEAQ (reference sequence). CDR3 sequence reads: CASTIDLGLPIYQETQYF. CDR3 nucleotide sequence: TGTGCCAGCACCATCGACTTGGGACTCCCGATCTACCAAGAGACCCAGTACTTC.

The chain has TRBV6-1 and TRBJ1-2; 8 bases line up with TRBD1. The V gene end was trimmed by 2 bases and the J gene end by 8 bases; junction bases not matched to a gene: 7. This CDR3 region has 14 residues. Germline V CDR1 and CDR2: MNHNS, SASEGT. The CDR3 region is CASSETRQGQGYTF. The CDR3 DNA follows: TGTGCCAGCAGTGAAACTCGACAGGGGCAGGGCTACACCTTC.

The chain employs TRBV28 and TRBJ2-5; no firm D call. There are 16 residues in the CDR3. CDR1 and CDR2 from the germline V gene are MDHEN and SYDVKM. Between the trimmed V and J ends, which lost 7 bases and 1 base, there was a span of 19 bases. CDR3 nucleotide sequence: TGTGCCAGCACTCCCCCGTTCTCCAGTCCCCAAGAGACCCAGTACTTC. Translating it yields CASTPPFSSPQETQYF. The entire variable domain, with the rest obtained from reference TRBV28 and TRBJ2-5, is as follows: DVKVTQSSRYLVKRTGEKVFLECVQDMDHENMFWYRQDPGLGLRLIYFSYDVKMKEKGDIPEGYSVSREKKERFSLILESASTNQTSMYLCASTPPFSSPQETQYFGPGTRLLVL.

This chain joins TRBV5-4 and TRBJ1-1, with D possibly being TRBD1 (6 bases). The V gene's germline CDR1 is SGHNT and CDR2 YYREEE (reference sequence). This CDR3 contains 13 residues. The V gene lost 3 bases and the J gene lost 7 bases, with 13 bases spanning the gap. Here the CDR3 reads CASSSQRGGEAFF. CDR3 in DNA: TGTGCCAGCAGCTCTCAGAGGGGGGGTGAAGCTTTCTTT.

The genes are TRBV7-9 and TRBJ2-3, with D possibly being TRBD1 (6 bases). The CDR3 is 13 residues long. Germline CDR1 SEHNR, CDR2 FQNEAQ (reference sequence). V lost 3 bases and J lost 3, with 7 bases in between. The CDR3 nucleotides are TGTGCCAGCAGCTTTCAGGGGACAGATACGCAGTATTTT. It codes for CASSFQGTDTQYF.

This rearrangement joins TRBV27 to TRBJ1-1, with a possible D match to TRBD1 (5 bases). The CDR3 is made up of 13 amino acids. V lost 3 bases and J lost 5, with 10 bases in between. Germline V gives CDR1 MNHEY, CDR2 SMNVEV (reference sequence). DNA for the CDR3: TGTGCCAGCAGTTTCGGGGGAGGTACTGAAGCTTTCTTT. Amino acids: CASSFGGGTEAFF.

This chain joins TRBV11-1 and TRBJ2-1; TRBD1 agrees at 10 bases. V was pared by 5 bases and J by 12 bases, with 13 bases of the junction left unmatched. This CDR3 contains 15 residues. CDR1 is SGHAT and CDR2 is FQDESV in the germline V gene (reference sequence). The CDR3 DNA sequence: TGTGCCAGCAGCACCGGACAGGGGGTCGTCTATGGGCAGTTCTTC. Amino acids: CASSTGQGVVYGQFF.

The CDR3 loop reads CASSPNGSGNTIYF. As DNA, the CDR3 is TGTGCCAGCTCACCAAACGGCTCTGGAAACACCATATATTTT. V and J are TRBV18 and TRBJ1-3; D remains ambiguous. Trimming shortened V by 2 bases and J by 0 bases, and 5 bases separated the two germline ends. Germline lookup yields CDR1 KGHSH and CDR2 LQKENI. CDR3 length equals 14 residues.

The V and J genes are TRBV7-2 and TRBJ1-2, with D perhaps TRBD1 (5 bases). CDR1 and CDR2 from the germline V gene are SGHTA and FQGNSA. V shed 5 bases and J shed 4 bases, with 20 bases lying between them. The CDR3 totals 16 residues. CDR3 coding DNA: TGTGCCAGCAGCCAAGATTTGGCGGGGCGGAGCTATGGCTACACCTTC. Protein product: CASSQDLAGRSYGYTF.

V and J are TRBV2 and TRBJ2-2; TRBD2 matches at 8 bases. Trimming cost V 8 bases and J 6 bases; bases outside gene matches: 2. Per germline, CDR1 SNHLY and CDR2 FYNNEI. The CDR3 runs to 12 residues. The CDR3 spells CASGSGAGELFF. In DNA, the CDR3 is TGTGCCAGCGGTAGCGGGGCCGGGGAGCTGTTTTTT.

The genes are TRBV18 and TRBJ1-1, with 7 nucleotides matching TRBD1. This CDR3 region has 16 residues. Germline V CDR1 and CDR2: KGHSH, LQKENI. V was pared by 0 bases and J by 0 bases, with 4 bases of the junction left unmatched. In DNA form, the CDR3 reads TGTGCCAGCTCACCACCTTCCGGGACAGTGAACACTGAAGCTTTCTTT. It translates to CASSPPSGTVNTEAFF.

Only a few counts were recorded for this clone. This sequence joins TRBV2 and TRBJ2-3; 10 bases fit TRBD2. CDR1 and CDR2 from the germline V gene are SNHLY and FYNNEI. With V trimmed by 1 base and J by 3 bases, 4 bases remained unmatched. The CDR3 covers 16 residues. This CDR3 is CASSEGAGGPTDTQYF. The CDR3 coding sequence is TGTGCCAGCAGTGAAGGAGCGGGGGGGCCGACAGATACGCAGTATTTT.

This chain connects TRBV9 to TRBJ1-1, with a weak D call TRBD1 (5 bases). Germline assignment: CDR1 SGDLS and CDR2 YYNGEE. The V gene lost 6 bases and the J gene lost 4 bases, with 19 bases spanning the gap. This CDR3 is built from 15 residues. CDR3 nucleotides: TGTGCCAGCACCCCCCGGCAGGGCGTGCCCACTGAAGCTTTCTTT. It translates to CASTPRQGVPTEAFF.

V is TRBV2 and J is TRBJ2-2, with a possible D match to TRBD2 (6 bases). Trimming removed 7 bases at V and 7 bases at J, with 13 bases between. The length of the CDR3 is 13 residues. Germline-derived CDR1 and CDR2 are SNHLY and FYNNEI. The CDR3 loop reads CASKEGSVGELFF. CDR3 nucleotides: TGTGCCAGCAAGGAGGGTAGCGTCGGGGAGCTGTTTTTT. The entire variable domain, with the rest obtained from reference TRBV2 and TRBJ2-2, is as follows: EPEVTQTPSHQVTQMGQEVILRCVPISNHLYFYWYRQILGQKVEFLVSFYNNEISEKSEIFDDQFSVERPDGSNFTLKIRSTKLEDSAMYFCASKEGSVGELFFGEGSRLTVL.

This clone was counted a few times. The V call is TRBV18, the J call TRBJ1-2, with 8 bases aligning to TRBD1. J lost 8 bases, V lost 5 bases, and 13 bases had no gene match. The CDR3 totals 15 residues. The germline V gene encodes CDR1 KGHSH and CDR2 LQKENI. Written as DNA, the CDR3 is TGTGCCAGCTCATCAACCGGACAGGGAGGGGTAGGCTACACCTTC. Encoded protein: CASSSTGQGGVGYTF.